Below are 11 T cell receptor beta chains sequenced from a single sample in a study of cytomegalovirus exposure and HLA in healthy donors listed by TCRdb under 2017. Library generation was performed with the immunoSEQ multiplex PCR assay. For the multiplex PCR, a mixture combining 60 forward primers for TCR Vbeta segments and 13 reverse primers for TCR Jbeta segments was used. This immuneACCESS table, as held by TCRdb, lists in-frame sequences with V and J called but not all clones. Of the missing ones, under half trace to an unresolved V gene in checked studies; the others have no known cause. The sample table contains under 120,000 clones; only one count was recorded for 74% of them. Of the sample, about 2.6% is held by the ten largest clones. Source material: PBMCs. These receptors came from a man aged 45-65 years in good health and CMV-seropositive.

This sequence joins TRBV5-1 and TRBJ2-1; the D is unclear. CDR1 and CDR2 from the germline V gene are SGHRS and YFSETQ. This CDR3 has 13 amino acids. V was pared by 4 bases and J by 6 bases, with 11 bases between. In nucleotides, the CDR3 is TGCGCCAGCAGCCCGATCCCAGTCAATGAGCAGTTCTTC. Protein sequence: CASSPIPVNEQFF.

The chain couples TRBV11-2 to TRBJ2-3; TRBD1 might be the D (6 bases). The CDR3 is made up of 15 amino acids. The V end was cut by 4 bases, the J end by 3 bases, with 14 bases between. Germline CDR1 reads SGHAT; CDR2 reads FQNNGV. CDR3 sequence: CASSYPGTRTDTQYF. In nucleotides, the CDR3 is TGTGCCAGCAGCTACCCCGGGACAAGAACAGATACGCAGTATTTT.

This clone has only a few counts. J is TRBJ1-1 and V is TRBV7-2; D possibly corresponds to TRBD1 (5 bases). Germline CDR1 SGHTA, CDR2 FQGNSA. The CDR3 covers 15 residues. The V and J ends lost 3 bases and 0 bases respectively, with 11 bases between them. The CDR3 bases are TGTGCCAGCAGCTTGCTATGGGGCATGAACACTGAAGCTTTCTTT. Translating it yields CASSLLWGMNTEAFF.

This clone was seen a few times. The chain couples TRBV10-3 to TRBJ2-5; 7 positions agree with TRBD2. V trimming: 6 bases; J trimming: 5 bases; junction bases outside the gene matches: 3. Per germline, CDR1 ENHRY and CDR2 SYGVKD. The CDR3 loop spans 12 amino acids. The CDR3 region is CAIRGTKETQYF. CDR3 sequence (DNA): TGTGCCATCAGGGGGACTAAGGAGACCCAGTACTTC.

In this sample, this clone turned up once. The chain has TRBV5-4 and TRBJ2-3; TRBD2 matches at 13 bases. CDR1 is SGHNT, CDR2 YYREEE, per germline (reference sequence). V shed 3 bases and J 1 base; nucleotides not matched to a gene: 2. The length of the CDR3 is 16 residues. The CDR3, as DNA: TGTGCCAGCAGCTCGGGACTAGCGGGGCGCACAGATACGCAGTATTTT. Translating it yields CASSSGLAGRTDTQYF.

The chain has TRBV19 and TRBJ1-2; D remains ambiguous. The CDR3 sequence is 14 residues long. Germline CDR1 and CDR2: LNHDA and SQIVND (reference sequence). Between the trimmed V and J ends, which lost 4 bases and 1 base, there was a span of 10 bases. In nucleotides, the CDR3 is TGTGCCAGTAGTACAGGAATCCTTAACTATGGCTACACCTTC. This encodes CASSTGILNYGYTF.

The chain couples TRBV14 to TRBJ1-6; TRBD1 might be the D (5 bases). There are 15 residues in the CDR3. V was trimmed by 3 bases and J by 2 bases, leaving 8 bases between them. CDR1 is SGHDN and CDR2 is FVKESK in the germline V gene. The CDR3 bases are TGTGCCAGCAGCCAGTGGGGCACCTATAATTCACCCCTCCACTTT. Amino acids: CASSQWGTYNSPLHF.

The chain is built from TRBV12-5 and TRBJ2-7; a weak D match, TRBD2 (6 bases). The CDR3 has 14 residues. The germline gives CDR1 LGHNT, CDR2 FRNRAP. V was trimmed by 6 bases and J by 2 bases, leaving 14 bases between them. CDR3 residues: CASGPSDIAYEQYF. Written as DNA, the CDR3 is TGTGCTAGTGGCCCTAGCGACATTGCCTACGAGCAGTACTTC.

This sequence joins TRBV10-3 and TRBJ2-3; 10 bases agree with TRBD2. After removal of 7 bases from V and 3 bases from J, the junction contained 13 bases not matched to a gene. This CDR3 spans 17 amino acids. CDR1 and CDR2 (germline): ENHRY, SYGVKD. The CDR3 sequence: CAITGGLAGVTTDTQYF. DNA for the CDR3: TGTGCCATCACCGGAGGTCTAGCGGGAGTTACGACAGATACGCAGTATTTT.

The J gene is TRBJ2-2, the V gene TRBV5-1; 7 bases line up with TRBD1. The CDR3 sequence is 15 residues long. The V and J ends lost 2 bases and 2 bases, in that order; junction bases with no gene match: 3. Germline-derived CDR1 and CDR2 are SGHRS and YFSETQ. CDR3 sequence reads: CASSFGQANTGELFF. The CDR3 DNA reads as TGCGCCAGCAGCTTCGGACAGGCCAACACCGGGGAGCTGTTTTTT.

The chain couples TRBV28 to TRBJ1-1; D gene uncertain. The V gene's germline CDR1 is MDHEN and CDR2 SYDVKM. The germline V and J ends were trimmed by 6 bases and 7 bases, with 9 bases remaining between them. The CDR3 runs 11 residues. Here the CDR3 reads CASRDRDEAFF. DNA for the CDR3: TGTGCCAGCAGGGATCGGGATGAAGCTTTCTTT.